This TCR beta chain comes out of a study of blood T cell repertoires in COVID-19. Assignments of participants to cohorts depended upon their own reported clinical history. This CDR3 is built from 12 residues. Trimming shortened V by 3 bases and J by 7 bases, and 10 bases separated the two germline ends. Per germline, CDR1 LGHDT and CDR2 YNNKEL (reference sequence). TCRdb's copy holds only in-frame clones and misses some; the assay was immunoSEQ multiplex PCR. This sample yields about 270,000 clones, of which approximately 90% are seen a single time; around 2.8% belongs to the top ten. The gene calls are TRBV3-1 (or the pseudogene TRBV3-2) and TRBJ2-7; possibly TRBD2 for D (5 bases). This receptor was identified in a man aged 40-49 years who had been exposed to COVID-19. The sequenced sample was PBMCs or T cells enriched from blood (not recorded which). The CDR3 DNA reads as TGTGCCAGCAGCCACCAAACGGGAGAGCAGTACTTC. This translates into CASSHQTGEQYF.